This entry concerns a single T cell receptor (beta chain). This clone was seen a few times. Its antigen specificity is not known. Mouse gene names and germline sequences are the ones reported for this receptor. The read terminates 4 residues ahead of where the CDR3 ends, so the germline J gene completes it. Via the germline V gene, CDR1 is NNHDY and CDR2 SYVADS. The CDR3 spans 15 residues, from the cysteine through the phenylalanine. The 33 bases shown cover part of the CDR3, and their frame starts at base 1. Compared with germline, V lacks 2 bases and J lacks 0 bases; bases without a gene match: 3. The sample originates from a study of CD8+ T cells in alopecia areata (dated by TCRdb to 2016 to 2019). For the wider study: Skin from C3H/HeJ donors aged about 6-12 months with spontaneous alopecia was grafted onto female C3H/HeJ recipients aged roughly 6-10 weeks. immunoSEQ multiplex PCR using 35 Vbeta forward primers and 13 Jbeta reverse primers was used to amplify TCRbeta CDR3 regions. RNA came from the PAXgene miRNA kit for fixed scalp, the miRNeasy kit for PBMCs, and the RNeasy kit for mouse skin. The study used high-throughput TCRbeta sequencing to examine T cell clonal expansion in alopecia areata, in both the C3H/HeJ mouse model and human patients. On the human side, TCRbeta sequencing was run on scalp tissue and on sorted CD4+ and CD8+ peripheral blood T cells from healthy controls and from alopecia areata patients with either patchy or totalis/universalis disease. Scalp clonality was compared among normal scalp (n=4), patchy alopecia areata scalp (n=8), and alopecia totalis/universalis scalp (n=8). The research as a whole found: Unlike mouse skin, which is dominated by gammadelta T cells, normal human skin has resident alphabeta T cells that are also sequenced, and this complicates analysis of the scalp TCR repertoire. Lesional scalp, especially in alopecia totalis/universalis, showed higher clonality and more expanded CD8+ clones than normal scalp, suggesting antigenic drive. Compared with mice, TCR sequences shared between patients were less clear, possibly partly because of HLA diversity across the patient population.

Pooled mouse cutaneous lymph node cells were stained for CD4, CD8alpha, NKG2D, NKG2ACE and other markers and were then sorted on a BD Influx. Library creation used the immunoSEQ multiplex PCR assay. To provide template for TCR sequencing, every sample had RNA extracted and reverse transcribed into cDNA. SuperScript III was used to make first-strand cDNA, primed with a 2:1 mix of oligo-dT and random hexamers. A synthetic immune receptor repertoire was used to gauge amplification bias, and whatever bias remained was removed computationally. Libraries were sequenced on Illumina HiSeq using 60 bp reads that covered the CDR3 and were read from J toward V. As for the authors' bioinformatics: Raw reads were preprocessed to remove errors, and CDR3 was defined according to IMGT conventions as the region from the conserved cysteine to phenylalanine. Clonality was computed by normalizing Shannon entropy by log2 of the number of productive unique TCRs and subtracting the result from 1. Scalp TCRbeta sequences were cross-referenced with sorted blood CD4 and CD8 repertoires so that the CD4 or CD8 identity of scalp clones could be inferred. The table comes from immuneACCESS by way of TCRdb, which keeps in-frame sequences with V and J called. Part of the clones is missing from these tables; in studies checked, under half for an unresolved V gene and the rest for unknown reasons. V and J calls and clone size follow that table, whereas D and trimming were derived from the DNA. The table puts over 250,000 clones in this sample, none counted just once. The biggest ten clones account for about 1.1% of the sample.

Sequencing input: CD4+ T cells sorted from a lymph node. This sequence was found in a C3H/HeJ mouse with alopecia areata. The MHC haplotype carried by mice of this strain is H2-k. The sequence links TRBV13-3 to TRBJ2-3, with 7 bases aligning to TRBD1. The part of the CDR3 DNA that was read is TGTGCCAGCAGTGAGGCACAGGGGAGTGCAGAA. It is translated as CASSEAQGSAE. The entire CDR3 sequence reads CASSEAQGSAETLYF.